This record concerns one TCR beta chain sequence. Its antigen remains unidentified. This CDR3 has 16 amino acids. Deletions cut 0 bases from V and 7 bases from J, with 17 bases between. Germline CDR1 and CDR2: SGDLS and YYNGEE. PCR amplification relied on 60 Vbeta primers (plus 13 Jbeta primers). Sequencing used immunoSEQ multiplex PCR; TCRdb keeps in-frame clones, though not all of them. Among roughly 180,000 clones listed, almost 85% were seen once. The data stem from a study of cytomegalovirus exposure and HLA in healthy donors. Study-wide background: Most donors, about 82% of around 400 genotyped, fell in the Caucasian-associated ancestry cluster.

Study results and caveats: In most subjects, TCR beta sequences reportedly gave accurate predictions of HLA-A and HLA-B alleles. A cluster of highly shared sequence variants was likely a sequencing artifact. The CMV antigen specificity of a few CMV-associated chains was confirmed through in vitro analysis.

This receptor was identified in a girl between 10 and 17 years old in good health and CMV-seropositive. Sample: PBMCs. The chain links TRBV9 to TRBJ2-1; maybe TRBD2 (5 bases). The CDR3 region has the DNA TGTGCCAGCAGCGTAGGTGAGGGCCTTCTGTCGAATGAGCAGTTCTTC. Protein: CASSVGEGLLSNEQFF.